Each of the 6 T cell receptor beta chains below was sequenced from the same sample in a study of blood T cell repertoires in COVID-19. Some clones are missing from TCRdb's copy, which holds only in-frame ones; the method was immunoSEQ multiplex PCR. Of 150,000 or so clones listed, about 80% are singletons. Specimen: peripheral blood. The origin of the receptors is a woman of 80 years or more with acute or convalescent COVID-19.

This chain connects TRBV5-1 to TRBJ2-3; 7 bases match TRBD1. V was pared by 3 bases and J by 2 bases, with 9 bases of the junction left unmatched. This CDR3 comprises 16 residues. Looked up from germline, CDR1 is SGHRS and CDR2 is YFSETQ. CDR3 protein: CASSSPRDRLTDTQYF. In nucleotides, the CDR3 is TGCGCCAGCAGCTCTCCCCGGGACAGACTCACAGATACGCAGTATTTT.

The chain employs TRBV11-2 and TRBJ1-5, with no clear D. Trimming shortened V by 3 bases and J by 5 bases, and 8 bases separated the two germline ends. The CDR3 totals 13 residues. Looked up from germline, CDR1 is SGHAT and CDR2 is FQNNGV. The CDR3 DNA sequence: TGTGCCAGCAGCTTTAAGAGGGATCAGCCCCAGCATTTT. This translates into CASSFKRDQPQHF.

This clone appeared a single time. The rearrangement joins TRBV7-2 to TRBJ2-3; the match to TRBD1 covers 7 bases. The germline V gene encodes CDR1 SGHTA and CDR2 FQGNSA. This CDR3 is 15 amino acids long. V gave up 3 bases and J gave up 2 bases; unmatched junction bases: 5. CDR3 region: CASSFDRVNTDTQYF. CDR3 sequence (DNA): TGTGCCAGCAGCTTCGACAGGGTGAACACAGATACGCAGTATTTT.

The table lists this clone with a few counts. The chain is built from TRBV2 and TRBJ1-3; TRBD1 agrees at 8 bases. Germline CDR1 SNHLY, CDR2 FYNNEI. The V and J ends lost 7 bases and 4 bases, in that order; junction bases with no gene match: 9. The CDR3 extends over 15 amino acids. The CDR3 sequence: CASNFRRTGGNTIYF. The CDR3 DNA reads TGTGCCAGCAATTTTCGTCGGACAGGGGGAAACACCATATATTTT.

The chain employs TRBV28 and TRBJ1-5; D not certain. The CDR3 is 13 residues long. Trimming took off 9 bases at V and 0 bases at J, with 9 bases between the two ends. From germline, CDR1 is MDHEN and CDR2 SYDVKM. The CDR3 nucleotides read TGTGCCAGTACGGTTTATAGCAATCAGCCCCAGCATTTT. Translated: CASTVYSNQPQHF.

This clone turned up a few times. CDR3 in amino acids: CASSPRPGTANTGELFF. CDR3 coding DNA: TGTGCCAGCAGCCCCCGTCCGGGAACAGCGAACACCGGGGAGCTGTTTTTT. The chain recombines TRBV7-8 with TRBJ2-2; weak D call: TRBD2 (5 bases). The CDR3 has 17 residues. Germline V CDR1 and CDR2: SGHVS, FQNEAQ. V dropped 5 bases and J dropped 0 bases, with 16 bases sitting between them.